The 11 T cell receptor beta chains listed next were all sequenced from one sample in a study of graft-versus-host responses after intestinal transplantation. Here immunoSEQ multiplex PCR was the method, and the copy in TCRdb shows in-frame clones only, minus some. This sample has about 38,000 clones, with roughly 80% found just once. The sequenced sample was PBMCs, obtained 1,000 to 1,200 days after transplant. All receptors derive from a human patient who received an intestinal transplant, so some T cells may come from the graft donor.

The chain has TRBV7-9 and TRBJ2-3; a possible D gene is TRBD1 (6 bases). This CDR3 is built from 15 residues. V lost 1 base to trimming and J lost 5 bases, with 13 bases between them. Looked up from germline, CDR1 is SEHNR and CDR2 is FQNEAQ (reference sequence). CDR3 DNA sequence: TGTGCCAGCAGCTTAGTTAACAGGGCTAAAGATACGCAGTATTTT. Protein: CASSLVNRAKDTQYF.

CDR3 sequence: CASSYDRGRIGELFF. CDR3 nucleotide sequence: TGTGCCAGCAGCTACGACAGGGGGAGGATCGGGGAGCTGTTTTTT. The J gene is TRBJ2-2, the V gene TRBV28; 9 bases match TRBD1. Germline CDR1 reads MDHEN; CDR2 reads SYDVKM. CDR3 size: 15 residues. V lost 6 bases and J lost 7; bases outside the gene matches: 9.

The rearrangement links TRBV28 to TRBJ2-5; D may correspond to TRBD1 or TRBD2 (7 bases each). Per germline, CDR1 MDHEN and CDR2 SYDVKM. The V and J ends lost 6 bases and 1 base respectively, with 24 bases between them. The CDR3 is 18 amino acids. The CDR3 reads CASRQDRDYAPSQETQYF. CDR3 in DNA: TGTGCCAGCAGACAAGACAGGGACTATGCCCCGAGCCAAGAGACCCAGTACTTC.

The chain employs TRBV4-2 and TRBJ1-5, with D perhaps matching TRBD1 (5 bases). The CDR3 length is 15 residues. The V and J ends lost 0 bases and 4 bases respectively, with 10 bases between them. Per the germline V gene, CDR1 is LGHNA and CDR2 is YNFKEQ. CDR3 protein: CASSQEHRSNQPQHF. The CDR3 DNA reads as TGTGCCAGCAGCCAAGAACACAGGTCTAATCAGCCCCAGCATTTT.

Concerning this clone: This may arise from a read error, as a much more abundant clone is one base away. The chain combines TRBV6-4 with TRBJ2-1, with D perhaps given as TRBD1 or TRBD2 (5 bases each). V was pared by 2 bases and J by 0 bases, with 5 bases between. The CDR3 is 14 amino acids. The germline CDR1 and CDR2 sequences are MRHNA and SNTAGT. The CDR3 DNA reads TGTGCCAGCAGTGACGGGGGCTCCTACAATGAGCAGTTCTTC. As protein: CASSDGGSYNEQFF.

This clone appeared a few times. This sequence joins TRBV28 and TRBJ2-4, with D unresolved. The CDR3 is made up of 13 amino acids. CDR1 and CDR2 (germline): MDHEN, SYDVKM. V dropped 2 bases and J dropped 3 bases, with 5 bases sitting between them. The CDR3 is CASSLNNKNIQYF. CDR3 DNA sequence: TGTGCCAGCAGTTTAAACAACAAAAACATTCAGTACTTC.

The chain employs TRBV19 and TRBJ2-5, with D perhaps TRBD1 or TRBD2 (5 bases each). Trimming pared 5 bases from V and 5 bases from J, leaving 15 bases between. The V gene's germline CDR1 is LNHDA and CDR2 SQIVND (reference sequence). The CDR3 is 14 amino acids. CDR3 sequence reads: CASSVGGGEETQYF. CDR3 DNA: TGTGCCAGTAGTGTCGGTGGGGGTGAGGAGACCCAGTACTTC.

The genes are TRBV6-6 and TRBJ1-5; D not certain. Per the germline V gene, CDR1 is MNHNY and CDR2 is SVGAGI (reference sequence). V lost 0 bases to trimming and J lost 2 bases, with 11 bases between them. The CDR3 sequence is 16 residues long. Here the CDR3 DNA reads TGTGCCAGCAGTTACTCGAGAGGGAATCGCAATCAGCCCCAGCATTTT. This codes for CASSYSRGNRNQPQHF.

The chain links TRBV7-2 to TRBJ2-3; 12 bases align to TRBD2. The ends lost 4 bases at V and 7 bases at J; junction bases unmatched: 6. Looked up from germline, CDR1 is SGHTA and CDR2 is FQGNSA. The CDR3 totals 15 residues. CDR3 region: CASSSPTSGSYTQYF. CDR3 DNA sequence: TGTGCCAGCAGCTCACCGACTAGCGGGAGCTATACGCAGTATTTT.

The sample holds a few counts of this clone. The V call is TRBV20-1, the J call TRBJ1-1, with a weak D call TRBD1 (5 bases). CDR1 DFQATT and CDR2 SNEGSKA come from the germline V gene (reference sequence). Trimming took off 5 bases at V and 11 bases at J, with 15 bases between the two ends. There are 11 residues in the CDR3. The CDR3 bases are TGCAGTGCTCCAATTCGGGGGTGGGCTTTCTTT. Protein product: CSAPIRGWAFF.

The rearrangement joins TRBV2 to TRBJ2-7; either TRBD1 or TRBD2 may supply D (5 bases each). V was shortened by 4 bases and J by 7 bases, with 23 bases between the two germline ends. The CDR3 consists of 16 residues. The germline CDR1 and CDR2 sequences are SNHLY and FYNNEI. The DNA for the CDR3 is TGTGCCAGCAGTGGGTCCAAGGGACGGGGCTCTTGGGAGCAGTACTTC. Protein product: CASSGSKGRGSWEQYF.